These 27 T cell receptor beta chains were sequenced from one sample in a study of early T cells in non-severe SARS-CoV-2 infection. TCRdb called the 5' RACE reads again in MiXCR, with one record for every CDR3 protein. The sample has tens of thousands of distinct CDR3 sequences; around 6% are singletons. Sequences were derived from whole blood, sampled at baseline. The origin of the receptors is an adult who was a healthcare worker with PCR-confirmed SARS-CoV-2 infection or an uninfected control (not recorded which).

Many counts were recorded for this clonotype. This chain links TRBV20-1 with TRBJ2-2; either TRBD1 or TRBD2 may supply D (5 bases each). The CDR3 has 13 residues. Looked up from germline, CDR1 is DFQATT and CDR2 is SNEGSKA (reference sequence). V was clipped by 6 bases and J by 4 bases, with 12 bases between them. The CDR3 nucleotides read TGCAGTGCGAGGGACCGATTCACCGGGGAGCTGTTTTTT. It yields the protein CSARDRFTGELFF.

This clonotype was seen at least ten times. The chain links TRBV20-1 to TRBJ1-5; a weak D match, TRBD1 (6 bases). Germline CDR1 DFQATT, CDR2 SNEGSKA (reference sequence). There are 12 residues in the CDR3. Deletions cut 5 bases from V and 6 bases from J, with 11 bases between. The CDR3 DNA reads TGCAGTGCTCTGACAGGAGGTCAGCCCCAGCATTTT. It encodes CSALTGGQPQHF.

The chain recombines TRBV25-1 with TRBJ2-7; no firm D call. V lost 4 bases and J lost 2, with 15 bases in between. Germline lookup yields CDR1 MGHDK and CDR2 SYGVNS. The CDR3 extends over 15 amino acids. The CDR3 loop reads CASSVQLGPTYEQYF. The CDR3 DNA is TGTGCCAGCAGTGTTCAGCTTGGACCCACCTACGAGCAGTACTTC.

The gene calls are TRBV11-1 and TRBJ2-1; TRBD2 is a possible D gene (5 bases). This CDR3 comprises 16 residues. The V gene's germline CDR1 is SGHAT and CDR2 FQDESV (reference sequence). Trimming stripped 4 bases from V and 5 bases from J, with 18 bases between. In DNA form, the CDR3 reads TGTGCCAGCAGCTCCTACGGGTCCGGAGGAAACAATGAGCAGTTCTTC. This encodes CASSSYGSGGNNEQFF. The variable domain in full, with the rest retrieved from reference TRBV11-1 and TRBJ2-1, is EAEVAQSPRYKITEKSQAVAFWCDPISGHATLYWYRQILGQGPELLVQFQDESVVDDSQLPKDRFSAERLKGVDSTLKIQPAELGDSAMYLCASSSYGSGGNNEQFFGPGTRLTVL.

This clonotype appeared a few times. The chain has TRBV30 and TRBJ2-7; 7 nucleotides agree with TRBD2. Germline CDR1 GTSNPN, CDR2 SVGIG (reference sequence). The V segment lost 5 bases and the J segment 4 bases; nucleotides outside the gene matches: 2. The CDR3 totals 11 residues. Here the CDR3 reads CAWGEGYEQYF. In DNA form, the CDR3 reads TGTGCCTGGGGGGAGGGGTACGAGCAGTACTTC.

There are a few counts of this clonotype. The CDR3 region has the DNA TGTGCCAGCAGCCCGCGACCGAAACCCGGCTCCTACGAGCAGTACTTC. Residues: CASSPRPKPGSYEQYF. The chain recombines TRBV7-6 with TRBJ2-7, with D unresolved. The V end lost 5 bases, the J end lost 0 bases, and 17 bases lay between the germline ends. This CDR3 is 16 amino acids long. CDR1 is SGHVS and CDR2 is FNYEAQ in the germline V gene.

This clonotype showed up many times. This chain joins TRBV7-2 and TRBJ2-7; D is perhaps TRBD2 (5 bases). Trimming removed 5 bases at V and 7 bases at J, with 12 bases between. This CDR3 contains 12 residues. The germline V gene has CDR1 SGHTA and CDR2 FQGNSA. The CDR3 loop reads CASSGLLGEQYF. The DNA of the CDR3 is TGTGCCAGCAGCGGACTTCTCGGTGAGCAGTACTTC. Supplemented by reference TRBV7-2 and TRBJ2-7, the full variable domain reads GAGVSQSPSNKVTEKGKDVELRCDPISGHTALYWYRQSLGQGLEFLIYFQGNSAPDKSGLPSDRFSAERTGGSVSTLTIQRTQQEDSAVYLCASSGLLGEQYFGPGTRLTVT.

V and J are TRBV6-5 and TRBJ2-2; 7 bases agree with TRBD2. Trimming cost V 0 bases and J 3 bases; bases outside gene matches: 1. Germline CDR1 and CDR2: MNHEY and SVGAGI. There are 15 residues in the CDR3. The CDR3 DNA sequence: TGTGCCAGCAGTTACTCGGGGGGGTACACCGGGGAGCTGTTTTTT. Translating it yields CASSYSGGYTGELFF.

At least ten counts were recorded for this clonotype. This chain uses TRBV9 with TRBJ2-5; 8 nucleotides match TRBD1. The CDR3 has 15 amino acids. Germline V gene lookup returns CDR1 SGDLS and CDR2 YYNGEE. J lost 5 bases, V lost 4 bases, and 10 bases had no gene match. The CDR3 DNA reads TGTGCCAGCAGCACGCGGACAGGGCGTGGGGAGACCCAGTACTTC. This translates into CASSTRTGRGETQYF.

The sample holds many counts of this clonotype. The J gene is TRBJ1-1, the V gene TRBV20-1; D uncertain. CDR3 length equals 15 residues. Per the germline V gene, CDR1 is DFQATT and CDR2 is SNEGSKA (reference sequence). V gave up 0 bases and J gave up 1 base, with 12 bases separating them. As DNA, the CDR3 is TGCAGTGCTAGAGATCGAAGGGCAGAGAACACTGAAGCTTTCTTT. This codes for CSARDRRAENTEAFF.

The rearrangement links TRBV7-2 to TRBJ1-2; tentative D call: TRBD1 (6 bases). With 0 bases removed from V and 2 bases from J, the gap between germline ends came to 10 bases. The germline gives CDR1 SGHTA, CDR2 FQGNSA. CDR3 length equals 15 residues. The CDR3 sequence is CASSLAQGRNYGYTF. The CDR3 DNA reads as TGTGCCAGCAGCTTAGCGCAGGGGAGGAACTATGGCTACACCTTC.

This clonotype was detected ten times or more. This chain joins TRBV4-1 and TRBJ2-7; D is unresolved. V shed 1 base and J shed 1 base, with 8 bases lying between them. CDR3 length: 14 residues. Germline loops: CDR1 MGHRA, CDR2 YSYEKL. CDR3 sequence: CASSQGYGSYEQYF. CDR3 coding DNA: TGCGCCAGCAGCCAAGGGTACGGATCCTACGAGCAGTACTTC.

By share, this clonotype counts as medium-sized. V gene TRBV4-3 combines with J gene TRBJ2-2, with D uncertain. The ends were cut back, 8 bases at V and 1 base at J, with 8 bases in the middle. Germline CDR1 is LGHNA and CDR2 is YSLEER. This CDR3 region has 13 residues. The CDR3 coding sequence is TGCGCCAGCCAGGACCGGAACACCGGGGAGCTGTTTTTT. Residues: CASQDRNTGELFF.

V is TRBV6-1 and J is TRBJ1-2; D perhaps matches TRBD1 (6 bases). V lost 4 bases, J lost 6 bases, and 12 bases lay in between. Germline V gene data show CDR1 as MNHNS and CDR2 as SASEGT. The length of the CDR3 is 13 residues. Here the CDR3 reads CASSALQGNGYTF. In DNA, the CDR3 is TGTGCCAGCAGTGCCCTACAGGGAAATGGCTACACCTTC.

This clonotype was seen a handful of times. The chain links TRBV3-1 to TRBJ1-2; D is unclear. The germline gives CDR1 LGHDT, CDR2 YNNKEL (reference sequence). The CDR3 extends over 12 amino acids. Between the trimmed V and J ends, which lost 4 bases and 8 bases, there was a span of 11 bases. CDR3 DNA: TGTGCCAGCAGCCCGGCAGCCGGGGGCTACACCTTC. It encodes CASSPAAGGYTF.

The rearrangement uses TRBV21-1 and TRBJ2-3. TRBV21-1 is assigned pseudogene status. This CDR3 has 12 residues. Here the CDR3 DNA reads TGTGCCAGCAGCAAAGCGTGGGATACGCAGTATTTT. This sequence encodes CASSKAWDTQYF.

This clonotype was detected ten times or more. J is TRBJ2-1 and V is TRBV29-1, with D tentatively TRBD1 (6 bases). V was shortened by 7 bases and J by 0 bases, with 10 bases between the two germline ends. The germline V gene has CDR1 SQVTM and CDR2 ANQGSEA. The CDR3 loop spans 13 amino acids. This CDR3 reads CSADRSSYNEQFF. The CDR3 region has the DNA TGCAGCGCCGACAGGAGCTCCTACAATGAGCAGTTCTTC.

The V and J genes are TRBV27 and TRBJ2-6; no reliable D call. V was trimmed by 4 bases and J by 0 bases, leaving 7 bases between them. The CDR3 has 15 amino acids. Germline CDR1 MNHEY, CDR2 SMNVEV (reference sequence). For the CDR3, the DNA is TGTGCCAGCAGTTCTTCCGGCTCTGGGGCCAACGTCCTGACTTTC. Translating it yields CASSSSGSGANVLTF.

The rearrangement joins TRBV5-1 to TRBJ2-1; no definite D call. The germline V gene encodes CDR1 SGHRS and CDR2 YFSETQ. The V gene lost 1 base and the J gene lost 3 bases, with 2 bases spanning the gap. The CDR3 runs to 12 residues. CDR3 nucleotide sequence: TGCGCCAGCAGCTTGTTCTACAATGAGCAGTTCTTC. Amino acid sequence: CASSLFYNEQFF.

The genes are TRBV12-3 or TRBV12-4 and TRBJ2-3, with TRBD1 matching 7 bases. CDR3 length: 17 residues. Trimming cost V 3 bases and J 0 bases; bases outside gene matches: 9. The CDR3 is CASSFTGTELSTDTQYF. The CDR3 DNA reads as TGTGCCAGCAGTTTCACCGGGACAGAGCTTAGCACAGATACGCAGTATTTT.

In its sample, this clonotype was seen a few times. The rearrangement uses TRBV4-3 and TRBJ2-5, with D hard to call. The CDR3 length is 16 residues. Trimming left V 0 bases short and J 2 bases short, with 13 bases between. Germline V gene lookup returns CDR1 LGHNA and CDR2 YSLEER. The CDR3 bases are TGCGCCAGCAGCCAAGAGGGTTACCCCACTCAAGAGACCCAGTACTTC. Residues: CASSQEGYPTQETQYF.

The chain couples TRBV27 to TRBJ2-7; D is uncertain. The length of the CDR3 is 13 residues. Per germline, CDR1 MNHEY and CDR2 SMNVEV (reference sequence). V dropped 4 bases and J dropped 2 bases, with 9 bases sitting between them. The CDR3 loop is CASSSTLPYEQYF. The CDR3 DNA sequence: TGTGCCAGCAGTTCCACCCTCCCCTACGAGCAGTACTTC.

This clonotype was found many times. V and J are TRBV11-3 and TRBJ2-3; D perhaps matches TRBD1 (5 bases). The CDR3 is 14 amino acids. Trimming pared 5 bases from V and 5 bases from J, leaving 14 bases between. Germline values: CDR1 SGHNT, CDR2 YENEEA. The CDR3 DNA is TGTGCCAGCAGCGCGAGGACAACGGGAGATACGCAGTATTTT. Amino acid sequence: CASSARTTGDTQYF.

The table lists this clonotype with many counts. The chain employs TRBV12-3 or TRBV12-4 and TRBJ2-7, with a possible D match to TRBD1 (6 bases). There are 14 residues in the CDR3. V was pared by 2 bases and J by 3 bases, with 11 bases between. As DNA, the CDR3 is TGTGCCAGCAGTTTACAGGGGACGAGCTACGAGCAGTACTTC. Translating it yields CASSLQGTSYEQYF.

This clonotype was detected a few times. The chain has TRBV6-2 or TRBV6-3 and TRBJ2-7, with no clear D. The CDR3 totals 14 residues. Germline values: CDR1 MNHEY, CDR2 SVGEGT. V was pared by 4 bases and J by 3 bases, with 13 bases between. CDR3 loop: CASSSRPSSYEQYF. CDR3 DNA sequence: TGTGCCAGCAGTTCGCGTCCTTCGAGCTACGAGCAGTACTTC.

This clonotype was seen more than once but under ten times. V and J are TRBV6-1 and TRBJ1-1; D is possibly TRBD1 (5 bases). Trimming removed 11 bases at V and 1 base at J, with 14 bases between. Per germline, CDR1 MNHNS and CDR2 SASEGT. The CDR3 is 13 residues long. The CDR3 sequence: CASREGPNTEAFF. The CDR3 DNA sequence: TGTGCCTCCAGGGAGGGGCCGAACACTGAAGCTTTCTTT.

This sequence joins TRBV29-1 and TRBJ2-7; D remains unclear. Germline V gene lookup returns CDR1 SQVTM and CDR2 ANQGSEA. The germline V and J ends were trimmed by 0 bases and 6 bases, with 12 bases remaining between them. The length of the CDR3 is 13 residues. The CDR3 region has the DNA TGCAGCGTTGAAGATGGTAAAAGTGTCGAGCAGTACTTC. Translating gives CSVEDGKSVEQYF.